The 8 T cell receptor beta chains below come from one sample, sequenced in a study of blood T cell repertoires in COVID-19. Clones were read by immunoSEQ multiplex PCR, and TCRdb kept only the in-frame ones, dropping some. This repertoire shows 200,000 to 300,000 clones, about 91% found once; its top ten account for 1.2%. The specimen was PBMCs or T cells enriched from blood (not recorded which). The receptors were gathered from a woman aged 40 to 49 with acute COVID-19.

This chain joins TRBV7-9 and TRBJ1-6; 8 bases fit TRBD1. Germline CDR1 is SEHNR and CDR2 is FQNEAQ (reference sequence). This CDR3 has 16 residues. The J segment lost 7 bases and the V segment lost 4 bases, leaving 9 bases of the junction unmatched. This CDR3 reads CASSSNRQGNNSPLHF. CDR3 nucleotide sequence: TGTGCCAGCAGCTCGAACAGACAGGGGAACAATTCACCCCTCCACTTT.

V gene TRBV19 combines with J gene TRBJ1-2, with D tentatively TRBD1 (6 bases). V dropped 6 bases and J dropped 3 bases, with 17 bases sitting between them. Germline CDR1 and CDR2: LNHDA and SQIVND (reference sequence). The CDR3 length is 15 residues. DNA of the CDR3: TGTGCCAGTAGAACGGACAGATGGGACGACTATGGCTACACCTTC. It specifies CASRTDRWDDYGYTF.

The chain is built from TRBV14 and TRBJ1-2; the D is unclear. The CDR3 length is 13 residues. Germline V gene data show CDR1 as SGHDN and CDR2 as FVKESK. Trimming left V 3 bases short and J 8 bases short, with 13 bases between. Written as DNA, the CDR3 is TGTGCCAGCAGCCAGGCGGGTTTGGGAGGCTACACCTTC. This encodes CASSQAGLGGYTF.

This sequence joins TRBV3-1 (or the pseudogene TRBV3-2) and TRBJ1-6, with 7 bases lining up with TRBD1. V lost 6 bases, J lost 8 bases, and 10 bases stayed unmatched. The CDR3 length is 15 residues. Per the germline V gene, CDR1 is LGHDT and CDR2 is YNNKEL (reference sequence). As DNA, the CDR3 is TGTGCCAGCAGGAACAGGGGCCCGGGGGATTCACCCCTCCACTTT. Its protein is CASRNRGPGDSPLHF.

The chain couples TRBV6-5 to TRBJ2-7, with 8 bases that match TRBD1. Germline values: CDR1 MNHEY, CDR2 SVGAGI. This CDR3 comprises 14 residues. V shed 5 bases and J 4 bases; nucleotides not matched to a gene: 7. The CDR3 region has the DNA TGTGCCAGCAGTAAGGACAGGGTCGTGTACGAGCAGTACTTC. Protein product: CASSKDRVVYEQYF.

This sequence joins TRBV27 and TRBJ2-5; D is ambiguous. The CDR3 totals 13 residues. Germline assignment: CDR1 MNHEY and CDR2 SMNVEV (reference sequence). V was clipped by 4 bases and J by 7 bases, with 13 bases between them. The CDR3 here is CASSSIVPGTQYF. The CDR3 nucleotides are TGTGCCAGCAGTTCTATAGTGCCAGGGACCCAGTACTTC.

J is TRBJ1-5 and V is TRBV2; D gene unclear. Germline V gene data show CDR1 as SNHLY and CDR2 as FYNNEI. This CDR3 spans 15 amino acids. V was pared by 7 bases and J by 3 bases, with 16 bases between. CDR3 in DNA: TGTGCCAGCAAGAACCATGCAGGCATCAATCAGCCCCAGCATTTT. Encoded protein: CASKNHAGINQPQHF.

The chain combines TRBV5-4 with TRBJ1-6; no reliable D call. CDR3 length equals 12 residues. V shed 7 bases and J shed 5 bases, with 7 bases lying between them. The V gene's germline CDR1 is SGHNT and CDR2 YYREEE (reference sequence). CDR3 DNA sequence: TGTGCCAGCCGGCGGGATAATTCACCCCTCCACTTT. Translated, it gives CASRRDNSPLHF.